The source of this T cell receptor (beta chain) is a study of beta chain features in type 1 diabetes (dated by TCRdb to the late 2010s). For the wider study: No differences in mean age, gender distribution, total cell number or subset yield were found between patients and healthy donors. Regulatory and stem cell-like memory subsets were obtained from only 8 patients and about eight healthy donors, while naive and central memory subsets were obtained from all 30 or so donors. In the study, TCRB repertoires of sorted circulating CD4+ T cell subsets from recently diagnosed type 1 diabetes patients were compared with those of matched healthy donors. A total of roughly 99 million sorted cells were examined across all samples, and the number of cells per subset was strongly correlated with RNA yield.

Each donor gave one peripheral blood draw, approximately 120 mL on average, collected into heparinised tubes. A BD FACSAria II was used to sort naive, central memory, regulatory and stem cell-like memory CD4+ T cells with a panel that included CD45RO, CCR7, CD25, CD127, CD95 and CD27. Every sorted population had a purity above 98%. Right away, PBMCs were isolated by Lymphoprep density gradient centrifugation and were stained directly, with no culture step. Samples were stained and sorted in pairs, with one healthy donor and one patient per experiment, so that batch effects were minimized. According to the germline V gene, CDR1 reads MDHEN and CDR2 reads SYDVKM. The V end loses 2 bases and the J end loses 7 bases, and a stretch of 11 bases separates them. From the cysteine up to the phenylalanine, the CDR3 has a length of 13 residues. Only CDR3 DNA remains: 39 bases, in frame from the first base. Overall study results and their limits: Shorter templates might have been favored by PCR, but patient and control samples were amplified and corrected together, so both groups would have been affected equally by any skew. Type 1 diabetes patients showed a moderate but significant shortening of TCRB CDR3 length in all four CD4+ subsets. At VDJ recombination sites, type 1 diabetes patients had fewer insertions and more deleted nucleotides, which implies abnormalities in thymic rearrangement. The naive, central memory and regulatory TCRB repertoires appeared to resemble one another more closely among patients than among healthy donors. Only small numbers of individuals were included in the HLA sub-analyses, which left unresolved whether HLA type had any influence on TCRB rearrangement. Sequencing cDNA rather than genomic DNA could over-represent highly expressing activated cells, although activation and CD3 levels did not differ between groups.

Turning to this clone: What this receptor recognizes is not known. The sample holds no much larger clone one base away, and base qualities are not on file.

The High Capacity cDNA Reverse Transcription Kit was used to reverse transcribe all of the isolated RNA, meaning that expressed TCRB transcripts were what got sequenced. Deep immunoSEQ sequencing was applied to naive, central memory and regulatory T cell samples, giving an average of about 3.6 million total reads per sample. After sorted cells were lysed in RLT buffer, RNA was extracted with DNase-treated RNeasy Micro or Mini kits, with the choice depending on cell number. To prevent cross-contamination, every cell subset was processed on its own, while patient and healthy donor samples were processed together. The immunoSEQ multiplex PCR was used to amplify TCRB sequences from cDNA, generating 87-bp fragments that spanned the CDR3 region. Amplicons were sequenced on the Illumina HiSeq platform. Per the original workflow: PCR bias was corrected computationally using synthetic template baselines, and reads within Hamming distance 2 were collapsed, with unmergeable singletons discarded. By aligning reads against IMGT, V, D and J genes, CDR3 length, and insertions or deletions at six rearrangement sites were assigned. Clonotype counts were normalized to sorted cell number within each subset before computing true diversity and Gini coefficients with the tcR R package. Repertoire sharing was quantified using the overlap coefficient calculated on TCRB nucleotide sequences. This immuneACCESS table, as held by TCRdb, lists in-frame sequences with V and J called but not all clones. Of the missing ones, under half trace to an unresolved V gene in checked studies; the others have no known cause. For V, J and clone size, that table is used; D and trimming come from the DNA. The sample records about 320,000 clones, approximately 14% of which are singletons. 6.7% of the sample is taken by the ten largest.

The sequenced sample was central memory CD4+ T cells from blood. The receptor was isolated from a man aged 25-45 years in good health. The chain couples TRBV28 to TRBJ2-5; 5 matching bases give a weak D call of TRBD2. In nucleotide form, the sequence is TGTGCCAGCAGTTTACGTCCCGAGGGGACCCAGTACTTC. Its protein is CASSLRPEGTQYF.